A single TCR beta chain is shown here with its context. The sample is drawn from a study of blood T cell repertoires in COVID-19. Study summary: In each case, the material was cDNA or gDNA derived from T cells, B-cell-depleted T cells, or PBMCs.

In the original workflow: Reference gene primer amplification in the assay estimated nucleated cell counts. Clones were read by immunoSEQ multiplex PCR, and TCRdb kept only the in-frame ones, dropping some. The V and J calls and clone size were taken over from that table, and D and trimming were inferred from the DNA. The sample has roughly 300,000 clones; around 87% are singletons. V was clipped by 4 bases and J by 9 bases; unmatched bases: 5. This CDR3 spans 13 amino acids. Per germline, CDR1 SGHTA and CDR2 FQGTGA. Sequences were obtained from PBMCs or T cells enriched from blood (not recorded which). V and J are TRBV7-3 and TRBJ2-1; 8 positions agree with TRBD2. This TCR came from a woman in her twenties or thirties who had recovered from COVID-19. DNA for the CDR3: TGTGCCAGCAGCTCCACGGGGGGGCTTGAGCAGTTCTTC. The encoded protein is CASSSTGGLEQFF. The complete variable domain, with remaining parts taken from reference TRBV7-3 and TRBJ2-1, reads GAGVSQTPSNKVTEKGKYVELRCDPISGHTALYWYRQSLGQGPEFLIYFQGTGAADDSGLPNDRFFAVRPEGSVSTLKIQRTERGDSAVYLCASSSTGGLEQFFGPGTRLTVL.